In its sample, the clone carrying this T cell receptor beta chain was seen once. An input of about 0.5 to 1 ug of RNA was subjected to reverse transcription using random hexamers. Each CDR3 protein gets one entry after TCRdb re-called the immunoSEQ multiplex PCR reads with MiXCR. This table has about 300,000 distinct CDR3 sequences, 75% to 90% appearing once. The germline V gene has CDR1 KGHSH and CDR2 LQKENI. V lost 0 bases, J lost 6 bases, and 9 bases lay in between. This CDR3 has 13 residues. This entry belongs to a study of CD8 T cells in Susac syndrome. The genes are TRBV18 and TRBJ2-7; D remains unclear. The receptor was isolated from a human donor with multiple sclerosis. The sequenced material came from CD8+ T cells from PBMCs. CDR3 residues: CASSPPIPGEQYF. The CDR3 DNA is TGTGCCAGCTCACCACCAATCCCCGGCGAGCAGTACTTC.